The TCR beta chain under discussion was sequenced for a study of cytomegalovirus exposure and HLA in healthy donors (dated by TCRdb to between 2016 and 2019). Context from the whole study: An earlier analysis of approximately 600 of the donors reported 250 to 350 Gb of sequence data and some 120 million unique TCR beta sequences from about 200 million T cells. Roughly 300 gigabases of sequencing data and 78 million or so unique TCR sequences were included in an early release covering several hundred HLA-typed donors. The genetic ancestry cluster associated with self-reported Caucasian donors included about 81% of the 398 genotyped donors. The study aimed to test whether cataloging public T cell receptors could reveal signatures of past pathogen exposure. The study profiled the T cell repertoires of around 700 subjects by immunosequencing and related them to cytomegalovirus serostatus. Along with the approximately 700-subject first cohort, a separate validation cohort of over 90 different subjects was used. High-throughput TCR immunosequencing, statistical association of individual TCRs with disease status, and machine learning were combined to predict cytomegalovirus infection status. In a later analysis, previously published TCR beta repertoires from roughly 710 donors were re-analyzed and high-resolution HLA genotyping was added so that TCR occurrence patterns could be studied. In the later analysis, no new phenotypic data were used to find candidate immune exposures; instead, reliance was placed on TCR beta sequences and their occurrence across donors. An earlier analysis of several hundred of the donors applied high-throughput TCR beta sequencing to assess whether each TCR beta V gene segment acted as functional or pseudogenic. Donor age, sex, ethnicity and CMV serostatus were compiled alongside the repertoire data. In a later genetic analysis, genome-wide SNP genotypes for about 60% of the 666 donors were used, and that subset was treated as a discovery cohort. All discovery cohort repertoires had been generated on a single sequencing platform. HLA typing covered class I and class II loci at four-digit resolution. Typing coverage varied by locus: 629-630 donors for A, B, C, DRB1 and DQB1; roughly 520 for DQA1; more than 600 for DPA1; under 490 for DPB1. A handful of DR-DQ haplotypes were handled as single units for association and clustering because linkage in the cohort was strong. Across 398 genotyped donors of the cohort, an average of approximately 240,000 unique TCR beta nucleotide sequences per donor were sequenced, and roughly a sixth of those sequences were non-productive.

Libraries were made using the immunoSEQ multiplex PCR assay. For the multiplex PCR, a mixture combining 60 forward primers for TCR Vbeta segments and 13 reverse primers for TCR Jbeta segments was used. The CDR3 region of rearranged TCR beta genes was amplified from genomic DNA by a multiplex PCR assay. On the Illumina HiSeq System, the amplified TCR beta libraries were sequenced as 87-base-pair reads. In the paper's pipeline: A later analysis tallied roughly 80 million unique TCR beta chains across the 666 repertoires, and some 10 million of those chains were shared by two or more donors. A nearest-neighbor algorithm error-corrected the raw reads and collapsed the reads into unique sequences, merging closely related sequences to remove PCR and sequencing errors. CDR3 sequences were aligned to IMGT reference sequences to assign V, D and J gene segments. For a sequence to be retained, a match of at least six nucleotides was required to both a V gene segment and a J gene segment. A rearrangement was called productive if the CDR3 had no stop codons and remained in frame with V and J, and every other rearrangement was called non-productive. Following IMGT convention, CDR3 was defined as the stretch from the second conserved V-encoded cysteine up to the conserved J-encoded phenylalanine. Sequences without an unambiguous match to a single V gene segment were excluded from the earlier analysis of several hundred of the donors. An earlier analysis of several hundred of the donors called V segments functional above 56.7% productive rearrangements and segregating when the between-donor standard deviation exceeded 5%. To diagnose cytomegalovirus status from the catalog of TCR beta chain sequences, a statistical classification framework was built. A later analysis assigned V and J genes by comparing TCR nucleotide sequences with IMGT/GENE-DB human TR gene sequences. In a later analysis, CDR3 sequences and most-parsimonious VDJ recombination scenarios were assigned using the TCRdist pipeline. In a later analysis, every TCR beta chain was defined by the combination of its CDR3 amino acid sequence and its V-gene family, and reads without a unique V-gene family were dropped. A later analysis removed over 500 highly shared, low-generation-probability nucleotide sequences to deal with suspected cross-contamination and a sequencing artifact. In a later analysis, a clonal expansion index was calculated for each public chain from normalized within-repertoire ranks of inferred template counts. A later analysis computed generation probabilities with a VDJ recombination model fitted to out-of-frame rearrangements, and checked the results against IGoR. In a later analysis, hypergeometric tests were used to score TCR-TCR, TCR-HLA and TCR-CMV co-occurrence, with a repertoire-size bias correction applied to TCR pairs. To estimate false discovery rates, a later analysis permuted the HLA or CMV assignments 20 times. In a later analysis, co-occurring TCRs were grouped using DBSCAN, with TCRdist sequence similarity added in when clustering inside HLA-allele-positive subsets. Co-occurrence clustering excluded repertoires with fewer than 30,000 or more than 120,000 public chains, plus five with anomalous nucleotide sharing. TCRdb stores this immuneACCESS table with in-frame sequences only. Part of the clones is absent; in the studies checked, under half of the shortfall reflects unresolved V genes, and no reason is known for the rest. V, J and clone size were drawn from that table, and D and trimming were deduced from the DNA. This sample is represented by about 140,000 clones; about 82% of them were singletons. The top ten clones comprise roughly 2% of the sample.

Unmatched junction bases come to 10, with V trimmed by 2 bases and J by 7 bases. CDR3 length: 17 amino acids, cysteine to phenylalanine. Left in the record is the CDR3 DNA by itself, 51 bases read in frame from the first base. The germline V gene encodes CDR1 SGHTA and CDR2 FQGNSA. On the study overall, not on this receptor specifically: The only immune exposure information available for the cohort was CMV serostatus. Because counts were too low, some 16 rarely observed V segments, including chromosome 9 orphons, were excluded from the earlier analysis of several hundred of the donors. Linkage disequilibrium might explain the correlated functional status among segregating V segments, but an unknown experimental factor could not be excluded. A later genetic analysis reported fewer N-insertions in productive TCRs among donors in an Asian-associated ancestry cluster than the roughly 720-donor mean. Several of the top co-occurrence clusters appeared to be linked to parvovirus B19, influenza, CMV and Epstein-Barr virus, according to a later analysis. The presence/absence analyses assumed that sequencing depth was roughly uniform across donors, and that assumption may not be true. Broadly in line with IMGT annotations, most TCR beta V segments showed up in productive rearrangements about 87% or about 30% of the time in an earlier analysis of approximately 640 of the donors. A later analysis associated some 17,000 TCR beta sequences with specific HLA alleles at a false discovery rate of 0.05. The 87-base-pair reads could not distinguish some IMGT-functional V segments, including TRBV6-2 and TRBV6-3, so those segments were excluded. In this cohort, only TCR beta chains were sequenced, and detectable features were limited by the absence of alpha or paired-chain data. Most TCR sequences were observed very rarely across donors, whereas some public TCRs were present in many individuals. The classifier was reported to diagnose cytomegalovirus status with high specificity and sensitivity in both the original and validation cohorts. Because HLA typing was unavailable for some donors at each locus, only the typed subset was used in association tests. In vitro tests confirmed that a few of the cytomegalovirus-associated TCR beta chains recognize cytomegalovirus antigens. A later genetic analysis associated a missense DCLRE1C variant with V-gene and J-gene trimming of TCR beta chains, and an independent cohort replicated the association. A further reported finding was that TCR beta sequences accurately predicted the HLA-A and HLA-B alleles for most subjects in the first cohort. Assigning TCR associations to individual alleles was difficult when HLA alleles, especially DR and DQ, strongly co-occurred. A group of highly shared sequence variants was considered likely to be a technical artifact of the sequencing pipeline. In the study, roughly 160 TCR beta chains were listed as associated with cytomegalovirus. A later analysis found that HLA-associated TCR beta chains were more clonally expanded and had lower generation probabilities than equally common non-associated chains. According to a later analysis, most CMV-associated TCR beta chains appeared to be HLA-restricted, and the HLA associations seemed to be driven largely by CMV exposure. The authors suggested that the approach could potentially be generalized to other disease states and immunological phenotypes. A later analysis found that TCR association rates varied across HLA loci, with DRB1 alleles showing the most associated TCRs and HLA-C alleles the fewest.

The cohort consisted of some 670 healthy bone marrow donors. At the time of sampling, all cohort members were nominally healthy, though unrecorded immune exposures were likely present. The donor was CMV seronegative and belonged to the group of over 350 seronegative cohort members. Each donor provided a peripheral blood sample, and peripheral blood mononuclear cells were used for TCR beta sequencing. The Qiagen DNeasy Blood Extraction Kit was used to extract genomic DNA from the blood cell samples. Worth noting for this clone: No cognate antigen has been identified for it. Base quality data are lacking; no much larger clone is found one base away.

The chain is encoded by TRBV7-2 joined to TRBJ2-2, with 10 bases aligning to TRBD2. This sequence was found in a man in his thirties or forties in good health and CMV-seronegative. Sequencing was performed on PBMCs. The base sequence is TGTGCCAGCAGCTTAACCTTAGCGGGAGGATTTGGCGGGGAGCTGTTTTTT. It encodes CASSLTLAGGFGGELFF.